One T cell receptor beta chain is described in this entry. This sample stems from a study of blood T cell repertoires in COVID-19. Trimming left V 6 bases short and J 2 bases short, with 15 bases between. The CDR3 covers 15 residues. Germline loops: CDR1 MNHEY, CDR2 SVGAGI. The data were produced by immunoSEQ multiplex PCR, yet TCRdb's version contains in-frame clones alone and is incomplete. Among over 200,000 clones listed, about nine tenths were seen once. Sequenced sample: PBMCs or T cells enriched from blood (not recorded which). This clonotype was obtained from a woman between 45 and 65 years old in a cohort exposed to, infected with or recovered from COVID-19 (not recorded which). The chain joins TRBV6-5 to TRBJ2-3; a weak D match, TRBD2 (6 bases). In nucleotides, the CDR3 is TGTGCCAGCAGCCTTCGGGGGATTGACACAGATACGCAGTATTTT. Its translation is CASSLRGIDTDTQYF.